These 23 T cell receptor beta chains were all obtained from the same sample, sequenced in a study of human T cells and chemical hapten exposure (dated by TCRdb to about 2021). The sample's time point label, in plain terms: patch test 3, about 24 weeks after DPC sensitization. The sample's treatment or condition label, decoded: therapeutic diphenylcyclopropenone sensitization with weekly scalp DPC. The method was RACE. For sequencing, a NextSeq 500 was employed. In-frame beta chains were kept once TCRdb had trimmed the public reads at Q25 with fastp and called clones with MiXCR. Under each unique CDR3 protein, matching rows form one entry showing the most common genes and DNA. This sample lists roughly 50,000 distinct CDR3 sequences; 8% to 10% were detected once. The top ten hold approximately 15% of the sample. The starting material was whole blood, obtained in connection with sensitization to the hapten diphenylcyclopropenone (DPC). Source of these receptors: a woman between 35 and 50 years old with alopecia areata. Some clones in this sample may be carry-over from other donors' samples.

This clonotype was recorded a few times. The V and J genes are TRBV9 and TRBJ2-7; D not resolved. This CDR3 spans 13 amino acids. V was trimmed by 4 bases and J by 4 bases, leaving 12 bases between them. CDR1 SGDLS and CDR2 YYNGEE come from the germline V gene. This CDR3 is CASSPDDAYEQYF. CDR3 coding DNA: TGTGCCAGCAGCCCCGATGACGCATACGAGCAGTACTTC. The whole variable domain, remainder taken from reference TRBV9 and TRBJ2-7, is DSGVTQTPKHLITATGQRVTLRCSPRSGDLSVYWYQQSLDQGLQFLIQYYNGEERAKGNILERFSAQQFPDLHSELNLSSLELGDSALYFCASSPDDAYEQYFGPGTRLTVT.

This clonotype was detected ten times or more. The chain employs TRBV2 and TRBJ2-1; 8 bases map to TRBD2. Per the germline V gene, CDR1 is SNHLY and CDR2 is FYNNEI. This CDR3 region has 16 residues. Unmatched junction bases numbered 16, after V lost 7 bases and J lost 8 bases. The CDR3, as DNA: TGTGCCAGCATAAGAGGGTTAGCGGGGTCCCCGGATGAGCAGTTCTTC. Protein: CASIRGLAGSPDEQFF.

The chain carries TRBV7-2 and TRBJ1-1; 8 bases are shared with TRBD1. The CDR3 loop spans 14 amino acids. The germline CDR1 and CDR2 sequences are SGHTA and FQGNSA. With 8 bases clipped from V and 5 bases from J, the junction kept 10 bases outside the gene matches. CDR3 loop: CASRPRGQNTEAFF. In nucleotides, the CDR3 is TGTGCCAGCCGCCCCAGGGGGCAAAATACTGAAGCTTTCTTT.

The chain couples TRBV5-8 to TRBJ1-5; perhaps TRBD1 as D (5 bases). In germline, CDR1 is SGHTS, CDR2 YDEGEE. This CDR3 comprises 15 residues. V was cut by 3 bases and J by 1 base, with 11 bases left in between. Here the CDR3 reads CASSSRGRSNQPQHF. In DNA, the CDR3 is TGTGCCAGCAGCTCGAGGGGACGGAGCAATCAGCCCCAGCATTTT.

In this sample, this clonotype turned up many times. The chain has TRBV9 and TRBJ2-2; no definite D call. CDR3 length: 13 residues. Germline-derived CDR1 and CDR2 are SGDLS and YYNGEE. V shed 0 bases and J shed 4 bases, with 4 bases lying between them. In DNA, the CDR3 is TGTGCCAGCAGCGTAGTTCTCACCGGGGAGCTGTTTTTT. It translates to CASSVVLTGELFF. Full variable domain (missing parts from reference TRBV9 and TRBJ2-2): DSGVTQTPKHLITATGQRVTLRCSPRSGDLSVYWYQQSLDQGLQFLIQYYNGEERAKGNILERFSAQQFPDLHSELNLSSLELGDSALYFCASSVVLTGELFFGEGSRLTVL.

In DNA form, the CDR3 reads TGTGCCAGCAGCTTAGCGGGGGTCACAGATACGCAGTATTTT. Translated, it gives CASSLAGVTDTQYF. The chain joins TRBV5-5 to TRBJ2-3, with 8 bases matching TRBD2. The CDR3 is 14 residues long. Germline trimming cut 2 bases from V and 2 bases from J; bases unmatched to any gene: 1. Per germline, CDR1 SGHKS and CDR2 YYEKEE (reference sequence).

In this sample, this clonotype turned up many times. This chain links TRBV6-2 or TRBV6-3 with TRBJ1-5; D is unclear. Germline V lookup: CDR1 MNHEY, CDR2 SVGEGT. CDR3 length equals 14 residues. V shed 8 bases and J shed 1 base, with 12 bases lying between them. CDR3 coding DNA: TGTGCCAGCTCACCAATTGACAGCAATCAGCCCCAGCATTTT. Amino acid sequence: CASSPIDSNQPQHF.

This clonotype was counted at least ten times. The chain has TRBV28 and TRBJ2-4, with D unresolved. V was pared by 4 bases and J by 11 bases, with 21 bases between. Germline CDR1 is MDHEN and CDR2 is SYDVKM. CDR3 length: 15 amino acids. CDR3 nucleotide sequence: TGTGCCAGCAGTTCCCTCCGGACCGTCCCTGGAGTTCAGTACTTC. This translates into CASSSLRTVPGVQYF.

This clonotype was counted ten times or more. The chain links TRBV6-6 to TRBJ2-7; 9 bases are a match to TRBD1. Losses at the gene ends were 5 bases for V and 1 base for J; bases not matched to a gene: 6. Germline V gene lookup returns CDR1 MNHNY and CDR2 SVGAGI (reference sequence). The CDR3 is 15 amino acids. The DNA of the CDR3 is TGTGCCAGCAGTCCCGGACAGGGGTTTTCCTACGAGCAGTACTTC. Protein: CASSPGQGFSYEQYF.

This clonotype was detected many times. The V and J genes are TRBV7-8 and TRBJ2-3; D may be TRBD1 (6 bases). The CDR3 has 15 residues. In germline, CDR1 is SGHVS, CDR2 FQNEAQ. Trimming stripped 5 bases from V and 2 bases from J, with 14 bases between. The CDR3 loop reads CASSRVTGSTDTQYF. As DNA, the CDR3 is TGTGCCAGCAGCCGGGTGACAGGATCCACAGATACGCAGTATTTT.

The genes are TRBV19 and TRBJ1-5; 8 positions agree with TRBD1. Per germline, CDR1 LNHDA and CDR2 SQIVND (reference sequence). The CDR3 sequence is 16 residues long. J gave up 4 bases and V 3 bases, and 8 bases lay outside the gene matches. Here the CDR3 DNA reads TGTGCCAGTAGTATTCTCCGGACAGGGCTAAATCAGCCCCAGCATTTT. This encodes CASSILRTGLNQPQHF.

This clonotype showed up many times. CDR3 in DNA: TGTGCCAGCTCACCCTCCTATTCGGACAGGGTATATGGCTACACCTTC. Amino acids: CASSPSYSDRVYGYTF. The chain carries TRBV18 and TRBJ1-2; 8 positions match TRBD1. Germline lookup yields CDR1 KGHSH and CDR2 LQKENI. This CDR3 region has 16 residues. V was pared by 3 bases and J by 5 bases, with 11 bases of the junction left unmatched.

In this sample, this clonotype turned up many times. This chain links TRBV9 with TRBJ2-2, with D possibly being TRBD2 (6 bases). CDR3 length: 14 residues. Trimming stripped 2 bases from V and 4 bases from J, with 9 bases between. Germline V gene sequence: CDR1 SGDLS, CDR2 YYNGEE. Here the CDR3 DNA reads TGTGCCAGCAGCGTGGGGGGAGGCACCGGGGAGCTGTTTTTT. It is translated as CASSVGGGTGELFF.

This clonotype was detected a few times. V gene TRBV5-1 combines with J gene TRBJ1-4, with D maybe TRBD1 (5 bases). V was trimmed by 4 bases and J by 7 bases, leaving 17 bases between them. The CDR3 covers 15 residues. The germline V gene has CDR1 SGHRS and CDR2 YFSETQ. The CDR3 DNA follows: TGCGCCAGCAGCGGATCCGGGACCCAACTTGAAAAACTGTTTTTT. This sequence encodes CASSGSGTQLEKLFF.

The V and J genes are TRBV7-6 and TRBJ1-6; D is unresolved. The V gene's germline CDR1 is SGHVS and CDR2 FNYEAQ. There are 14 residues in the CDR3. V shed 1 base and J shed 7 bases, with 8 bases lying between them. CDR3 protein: CASSLEAQNSPLHF. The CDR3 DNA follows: TGTGCCAGCAGCTTAGAGGCTCAAAATTCACCCCTCCACTTT.

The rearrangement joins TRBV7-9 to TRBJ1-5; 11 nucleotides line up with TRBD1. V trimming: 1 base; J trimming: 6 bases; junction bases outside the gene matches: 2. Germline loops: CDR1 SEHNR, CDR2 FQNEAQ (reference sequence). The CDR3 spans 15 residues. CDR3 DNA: TGTGCCAGCAGCTTAGAGGGACAGGGGGGTCAGCCCCAGCATTTT. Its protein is CASSLEGQGGQPQHF.

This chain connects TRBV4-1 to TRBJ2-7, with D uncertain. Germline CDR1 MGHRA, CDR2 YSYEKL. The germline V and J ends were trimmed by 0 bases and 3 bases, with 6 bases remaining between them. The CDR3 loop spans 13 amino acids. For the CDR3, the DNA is TGCGCCAGCAGCCAAGATCGGTACTACGAGCAGTACTTC. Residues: CASSQDRYYEQYF.

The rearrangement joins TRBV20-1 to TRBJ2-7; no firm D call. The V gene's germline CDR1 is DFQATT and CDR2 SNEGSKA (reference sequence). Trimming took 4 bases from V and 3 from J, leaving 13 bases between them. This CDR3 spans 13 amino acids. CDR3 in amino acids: CSATGQHDYEQYF. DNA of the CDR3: TGCAGTGCTACCGGGCAGCACGACTACGAGCAGTACTTC.

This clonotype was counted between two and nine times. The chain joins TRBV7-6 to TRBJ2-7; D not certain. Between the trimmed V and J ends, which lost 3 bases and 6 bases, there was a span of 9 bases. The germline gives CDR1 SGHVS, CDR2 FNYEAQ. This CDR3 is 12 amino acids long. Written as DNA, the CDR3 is TGTGCCAGCAGCTTTCGCGGTTCCGAGCAGTACTTC. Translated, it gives CASSFRGSEQYF.

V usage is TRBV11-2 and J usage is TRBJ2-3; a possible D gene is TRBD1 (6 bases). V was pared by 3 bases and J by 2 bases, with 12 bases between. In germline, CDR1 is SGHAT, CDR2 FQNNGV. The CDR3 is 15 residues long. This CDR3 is CASSFQGPPTDTQYF. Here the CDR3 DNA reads TGTGCCAGCAGCTTTCAGGGGCCCCCCACAGATACGCAGTATTTT.

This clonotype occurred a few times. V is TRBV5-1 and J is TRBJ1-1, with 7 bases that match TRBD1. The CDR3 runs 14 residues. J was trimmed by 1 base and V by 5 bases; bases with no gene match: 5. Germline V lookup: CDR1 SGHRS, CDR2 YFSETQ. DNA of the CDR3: TGCGCCAGCAGTACGGGACAGTCGAACACTGAAGCTTTCTTT. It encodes CASSTGQSNTEAFF.

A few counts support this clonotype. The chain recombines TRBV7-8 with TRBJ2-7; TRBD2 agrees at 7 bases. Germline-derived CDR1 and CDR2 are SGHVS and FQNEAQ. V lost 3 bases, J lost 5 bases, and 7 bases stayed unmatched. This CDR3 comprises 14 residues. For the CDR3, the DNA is TGTGCCAGCAGCTTCGGCCGGGAGGCCAACGAGCAGTACTTC. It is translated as CASSFGREANEQYF. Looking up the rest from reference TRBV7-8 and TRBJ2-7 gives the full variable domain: GAGVSQSPRYKVAKRGQDVALRCDPISGHVSLFWYQQALGQGPEFLTYFQNEAQLDKSGLPSDRFFAERPEGSVSTLKIQRTQQEDSAVYLCASSFGREANEQYFGPGTRLTVT.

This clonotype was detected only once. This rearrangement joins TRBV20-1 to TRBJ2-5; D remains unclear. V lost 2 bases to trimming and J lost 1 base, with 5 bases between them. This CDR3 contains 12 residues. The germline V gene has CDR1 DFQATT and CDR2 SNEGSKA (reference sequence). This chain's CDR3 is CSARLVQETQYF. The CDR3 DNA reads TGCAGTGCTAGACTGGTCCAAGAGACCCAGTACTTC.